Listed here is a single T cell receptor beta chain. What it binds is unknown. Trimming removed 8 bases from V and 2 bases from J, with 12 bases in between. CDR1 and CDR2 (germline): MDHEN, SYDVKM. This CDR3 has 13 residues. The record originates from a study of T cell responses to AZD1222 COVID-19 vaccine. Overall study results and limits: The sample set comprised mostly white British donors with more females, and clonal diversity was possibly underestimated. Unmutated variant regions reportedly attract nearly half of all spike-specific TCRs. Spike-specific TCR breadth and depth went up after people got two AZD1222 doses. The peak T cell response came first, and repertoires were sampled only after it.

Profiling relied on immunoSEQ multiplex PCR, and the TCRdb table lists in-frame clones only, not all of them. The data hold approximately 150,000 clones, with under 95% observed a single time. The clonotype comes from an adult in good health. The rearrangement joins TRBV28 to TRBJ1-1; possibly TRBD1 for D (5 bases). Material: peripheral blood, obtained on day 0 of AZD1222 vaccination. The DNA for the CDR3 is TGTGCCAGCGTTAGGGGTGCTAACACTGAAGCTTTCTTT. Encoded protein: CASVRGANTEAFF.